Following are 9 T cell receptor beta chains from one sample sequenced in a study of human T cells and chemical hapten exposure. The time point is: patch test 3, about 24 weeks after DPC sensitization. Documented treatment: therapeutic diphenylcyclopropenone sensitization with weekly scalp DPC. In TCRdb, the RACE reads were re-called with MiXCR into one record per CDR3 protein. Among around 130,000 distinct CDR3 sequences listed, 10% to 12% were seen once. The sample consisted of whole blood, taken in connection with sensitization to the hapten diphenylcyclopropenone (DPC). Receptors were obtained from a woman aged 45 to 65 with alopecia areata. Some clones in this sample may be carry-over from other donors' samples.

This clonotype occurred a few times. The gene calls are TRBV11-2 and TRBJ2-5, with D possibly matching TRBD2 (5 bases). This CDR3 has 17 residues. V was pared by 1 base and J by 5 bases, with 20 bases between. The V gene's germline CDR1 is SGHAT and CDR2 FQNNGV. The CDR3: CASSLVSIRGLGETQYF. The CDR3 coding sequence is TGTGCCAGCAGCTTAGTTTCTATTCGAGGGCTGGGGGAGACCCAGTACTTC. Full variable domain (outside the CDR3, taken from reference TRBV11-2 and TRBJ2-5): EAGVAQSPRYKIIEKRQSVAFWCNPISGHATLYWYQQILGQGPKLLIQFQNNGVVDDSQLPKDRFSAERLKGVDSTLKIQPAKLEDSAVYLCASSLVSIRGLGETQYFGPGTRLLVL.

This clonotype showed up just a few times. V usage is TRBV11-2 and J usage is TRBJ2-3; D is uncertain. Germline CDR1 and CDR2: SGHAT and FQNNGV. V was trimmed by 4 bases and J by 3 bases, leaving 8 bases between them. The CDR3 runs to 13 residues. The CDR3 sequence is CASSYSYTDTQYF. The CDR3 region has the DNA TGTGCCAGCAGCTACTCCTATACAGATACGCAGTATTTT.

This chain uses TRBV12-3 or TRBV12-4 with TRBJ1-2, with a possible D match to TRBD1 (5 bases). This CDR3 spans 14 amino acids. Trimming took off 7 bases at V and 6 bases at J, with 18 bases between the two ends. CDR3 coding DNA: TGTGCCAGCACCCTATTCTCGGGGGAAGATGGCTACACCTTC. It encodes CASTLFSGEDGYTF.

This clonotype occurred a few times. V and J are TRBV29-1 and TRBJ1-1, with D possibly matching TRBD1 (6 bases). Deletions cut 5 bases from V and 5 bases from J, with 18 bases between. CDR1 is SQVTM, CDR2 ANQGSEA, per germline. The CDR3 has 14 amino acids. The CDR3 DNA sequence: TGCAGCGTTCGAGACGGGGGCGCGTGGACTGAAGCTTTCTTT. This codes for CSVRDGGAWTEAFF.

This chain uses TRBV7-7 with TRBJ2-5; possible D gene TRBD2, 6 bases. Germline loops: CDR1 SSHAT, CDR2 FNYEAQ (reference sequence). The CDR3 consists of 15 residues. Trimming removed 5 bases from V and 4 bases from J, with 17 bases in between. CDR3 region: CASSPNSGRRETQYF. Written as DNA, the CDR3 is TGTGCCAGCAGCCCCAATTCGGGGAGGCGAGAGACCCAGTACTTC.

In its sample, this clonotype was seen many times. The chain combines TRBV5-6 with TRBJ2-3; D unclear. Trimming took 4 bases from V and 6 from J, leaving 9 bases between them. Germline V CDR1 and CDR2: SGHDT, YYEEEE. This CDR3 is 12 amino acids long. The CDR3 nucleotides read TGTGCCAGCAGCCCTTCAAGGGATACGCAGTATTTT. Amino acids: CASSPSRDTQYF.

The V gene is TRBV2, the J gene TRBJ2-6; D is possibly TRBD1 or TRBD2 (5 bases each). Looked up from germline, CDR1 is SNHLY and CDR2 is FYNNEI. The CDR3 runs to 16 residues. The V end was cut by 1 base, the J end by 3 bases, with 10 bases between. CDR3 DNA sequence: TGTGCCAGCAGTGAAGGATCGGGGCGTGGGGCCAACGTCCTGACTTTC. Translated: CASSEGSGRGANVLTF. The entire variable domain, with the rest obtained from reference TRBV2 and TRBJ2-6, is as follows: EPEVTQTPSHQVTQMGQEVILRCVPISNHLYFYWYRQILGQKVEFLVSFYNNEISEKSEIFDDQFSVERPDGSNFTLKIRSTKLEDSAMYFCASSEGSGRGANVLTFGAGSRLTVL.

The rearrangement uses TRBV7-9 and TRBJ1-1; D ambiguous. This CDR3 region has 13 residues. V dropped 1 base and J dropped 7 bases, with 10 bases sitting between them. Germline CDR1 is SEHNR and CDR2 is FQNEAQ (reference sequence). The DNA for the CDR3 is TGTGCCAGCAGCTTAGACGTTGGGATTGAAGCTTTCTTT. Translation: CASSLDVGIEAFF.

The rearrangement joins TRBV15 to TRBJ2-1; the D gene is possibly TRBD2 (5 bases). The CDR3 has 15 residues. Germline V gene sequence: CDR1 LNHNV, CDR2 YYDKDF (reference sequence). V lost 0 bases, J lost 5 bases, and 11 bases lay in between. CDR3 loop: CATSRESGGNNEQFF. Written as DNA, the CDR3 is TGTGCCACCAGCAGAGAGAGCGGTGGGAACAATGAGCAGTTCTTC.